A single sample is the source of the 12 T cell receptor beta chains below, sequenced in a study of cytomegalovirus exposure and HLA in healthy donors. PCR primers comprised 60 Vbeta and 13 Jbeta primers. The method was immunoSEQ multiplex PCR; TCRdb's version includes in-frame clones alone and lacks a portion of them. The sample records more than 60,000 clones, approximately 69% being singletons. The source material was PBMCs. These receptors all stem from a man aged 40-55 years in good health and CMV-seropositive.

This chain links TRBV15 with TRBJ2-1; 10 bases are shared with TRBD2. The CDR3 extends over 15 amino acids. Trimming removed 3 bases from V and 10 bases from J; junction bases left unmatched: 9. Germline CDR1 and CDR2: LNHNV and YYDKDF (reference sequence). This CDR3 reads CATSSQTNSGREQFF. The CDR3 DNA reads as TGTGCCACCAGCAGCCAAACGAATAGCGGGAGGGAGCAGTTCTTC.

This chain uses TRBV27 with TRBJ2-7; 10 bases line up with TRBD1. The length of the CDR3 is 17 residues. The ends lost 3 bases at V and 4 bases at J; junction bases unmatched: 12. Looked up from germline, CDR1 is MNHEY and CDR2 is SMNVEV (reference sequence). The DNA of the CDR3 is TGTGCCAGCAGTTTTCCCCCCCGACAGGGGGCTTTTTACGAGCAGTACTTC. This gives the protein CASSFPPRQGAFYEQYF.

The chain has TRBV29-1 and TRBJ2-3, with a possible D match to TRBD1 (6 bases). This CDR3 has 15 amino acids. The V end was cut by 2 bases, the J end by 0 bases, with 12 bases between. Germline V gene data show CDR1 as SQVTM and CDR2 as ANQGSEA. DNA for the CDR3: TGCAGCGTTGAAAAGACGGGGACAAGCACAGATACGCAGTATTTT. It is translated as CSVEKTGTSTDTQYF.

J is TRBJ1-1 and V is TRBV19; the D gene is possibly TRBD1 (6 bases). Trimming removed 5 bases from V and 4 bases from J, with 11 bases in between. Per germline, CDR1 LNHDA and CDR2 SQIVND (reference sequence). CDR3 size: 13 residues. In DNA, the CDR3 is TGTGCCAGTAGTCAGGGCAGGGGCACTGAAGCTTTCTTT. Encoded protein: CASSQGRGTEAFF.

The chain has TRBV18 and TRBJ2-1; possibly TRBD2 for D (6 bases). Germline V gives CDR1 KGHSH, CDR2 LQKENI. Trimming removed 3 bases at V and 8 bases at J, with 17 bases between. This CDR3 spans 15 amino acids. CDR3 in DNA: TGTGCCAGCTCACCGTTGGGTGGGGGGATAGATGAGCAGTTCTTC. Translation gives CASSPLGGGIDEQFF.

This sequence joins TRBV6-6 and TRBJ2-7, with a tentative D call TRBD1 (5 bases). The V gene lost 0 bases and the J gene lost 5 bases, with 5 bases spanning the gap. Germline V gene sequence: CDR1 MNHNY, CDR2 SVGAGI (reference sequence). The CDR3 loop spans 12 amino acids. CDR3 region: CASSYSRDEQYF. CDR3 coding DNA: TGTGCCAGCAGTTACTCCAGGGACGAGCAGTACTTC.

The rearrangement uses TRBV6-5 and TRBJ1-6, with 9 bases lining up with TRBD1. Germline V CDR1 and CDR2: MNHEY, SVGAGI. The length of the CDR3 is 15 residues. V gave up 5 bases and J gave up 7 bases; unmatched junction bases: 6. The CDR3 region is CASSRPGQGNSPLHF. CDR3 bases: TGTGCCAGCAGTCGACCGGGACAGGGAAATTCACCCCTCCACTTT.

The chain couples TRBV19 to TRBJ2-5; D is possibly TRBD2 (6 bases). Between the trimmed V and J ends, which lost 4 bases and 0 bases, there was a span of 9 bases. CDR3 length equals 14 residues. The germline V gene has CDR1 LNHDA and CDR2 SQIVND (reference sequence). This chain's CDR3 is CASSTEGYQETQYF. As DNA, the CDR3 is TGTGCCAGTAGTACGGAGGGGTACCAAGAGACCCAGTACTTC. The entire variable domain, with the rest obtained from reference TRBV19 and TRBJ2-5, is as follows: DGGITQSPKYLFRKEGQNVTLSCEQNLNHDAMYWYRQDPGQGLRLIYYSQIVNDFQKGDIAEGYSVSREKKESFPLTVTSAQKNPTAFYLCASSTEGYQETQYFGPGTRLLVL.

This rearrangement joins TRBV5-6 to TRBJ1-6, with D perhaps TRBD1 (5 bases). Germline V CDR1 and CDR2: SGHDT, YYEEEE. V gave up 1 base and J gave up 5 bases, with 13 bases separating them. This CDR3 has 16 residues. CDR3 protein: CASSLSPRADNSPLHF. The CDR3 DNA follows: TGTGCCAGCAGCTTGAGTCCCAGGGCCGATAATTCACCCCTCCACTTT.

The chain has TRBV4-3 and TRBJ1-5; D is undetermined. Trimming shortened V by 0 bases and J by 2 bases, and 8 bases separated the two germline ends. CDR1 is LGHNA, CDR2 YSLEER, per germline. The CDR3 sequence is 15 residues long. CDR3 DNA sequence: TGCGCCAGCAGCCAAGATCCAGGTCGCAATCAGCCCCAGCATTTT. Amino acids: CASSQDPGRNQPQHF.

The rearrangement joins TRBV12-2 to TRBJ1-5; the table assigns TRBD1, which was not confirmed against the DNA. TRBV12-2 is termed a pseudogene. The CDR3 consists of 14 residues. In DNA, the CDR3 is TGTGCAAGTCGCTTACAGGGTCGGAATCAGCCCCAGCATTTT. It yields the protein CASRLQGRNQPQHF.

The V call is TRBV5-1, the J call TRBJ2-2; 7 nucleotides match TRBD1. CDR1 is SGHRS and CDR2 is YFSETQ in the germline V gene. V gave up 3 bases and J gave up 5 bases; unmatched junction bases: 4. This CDR3 comprises 14 residues. The CDR3 sequence: CASSWDSPTGELFF. CDR3 DNA: TGCGCCAGCAGCTGGGACAGCCCAACCGGGGAGCTGTTTTTT.